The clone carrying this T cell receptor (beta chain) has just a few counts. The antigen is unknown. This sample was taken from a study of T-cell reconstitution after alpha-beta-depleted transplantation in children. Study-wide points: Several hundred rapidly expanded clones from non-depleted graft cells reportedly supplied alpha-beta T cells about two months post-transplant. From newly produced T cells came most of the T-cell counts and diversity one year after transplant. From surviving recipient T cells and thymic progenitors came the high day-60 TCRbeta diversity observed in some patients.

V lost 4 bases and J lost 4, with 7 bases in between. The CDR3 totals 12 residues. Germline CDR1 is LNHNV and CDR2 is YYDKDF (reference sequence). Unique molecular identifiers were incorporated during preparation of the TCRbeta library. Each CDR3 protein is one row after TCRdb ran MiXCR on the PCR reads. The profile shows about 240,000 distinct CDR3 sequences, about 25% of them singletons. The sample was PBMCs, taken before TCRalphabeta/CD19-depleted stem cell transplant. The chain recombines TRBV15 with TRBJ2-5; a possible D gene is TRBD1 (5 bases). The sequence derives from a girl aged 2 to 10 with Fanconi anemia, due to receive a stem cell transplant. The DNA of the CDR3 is TGTGCCACCAGCACCGACAGAGAGACCCAGTACTTC. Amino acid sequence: CATSTDRETQYF.